The 19 T cell receptor beta chains given below trace back to one sample, sequenced in a study of cytomegalovirus exposure and HLA in healthy donors. TCRdb's table, derived via immunoSEQ multiplex PCR, lists solely in-frame clones and lacks some. The data hold about 160,000 clones, with approximately 89% observed a single time. The sequencing sample was made of PBMCs. These receptors all come from a young woman in good health and CMV-seropositive.

At least ten counts were recorded for this clone. The chain carries TRBV7-9 and TRBJ1-5; possibly TRBD1 for D (6 bases). The CDR3 is 13 amino acids. Deletions cut 5 bases from V and 5 bases from J, with 10 bases between. CDR1 and CDR2 (germline): SEHNR, FQNEAQ (reference sequence). The CDR3: CASSRTADQPQHF. Here the CDR3 DNA reads TGTGCCAGCAGCCGGACAGCCGATCAGCCCCAGCATTTT.

The V and J genes are TRBV14 and TRBJ2-1; TRBD1 matches 8 bases. J was trimmed by 16 bases and V by 0 bases; bases with no gene match: 8. From germline, CDR1 is SGHDN and CDR2 FVKESK. The CDR3 is made up of 13 amino acids. As DNA, the CDR3 is TGTGCCAGCAGCCAAGATTTAGGACAGGGATTATTCTTC. Protein: CASSQDLGQGLFF.

V and J are TRBV27 and TRBJ1-1, with 10 nucleotides matching TRBD1. The J segment lost 3 bases and the V segment lost 5 bases, leaving 6 bases of the junction unmatched. Germline assignment: CDR1 MNHEY and CDR2 SMNVEV (reference sequence). This CDR3 region has 15 residues. CDR3 loop: CASSRQGALYTEAFF. The CDR3, as DNA: TGTGCCAGCAGTCGACAGGGGGCGCTTTACACTGAAGCTTTCTTT.

The chain combines TRBV4-3 with TRBJ1-1, with no clear D. Germline CDR1 is LGHNA and CDR2 is YSLEER. V lost 1 base and J lost 2, with 14 bases in between. The CDR3 has 16 amino acids. Written as DNA, the CDR3 is TGCGCCAGCAGCCAAGGATCTGCCAGGACTAACACTGAAGCTTTCTTT. The encoded protein is CASSQGSARTNTEAFF.

The J gene is TRBJ2-7, the V gene TRBV5-1, with 13 bases matching TRBD2. From germline, CDR1 is SGHRS and CDR2 YFSETQ. The CDR3 extends over 14 amino acids. The J segment lost 6 bases and the V segment lost 3 bases, leaving 3 bases of the junction unmatched. The CDR3 sequence is CASSWTSGSVEQYF. For the CDR3, the DNA is TGCGCCAGCAGCTGGACTAGCGGGAGCGTCGAGCAGTACTTC.

This chain links TRBV7-3 with TRBJ1-1; 7 positions match TRBD1. The germline V gene has CDR1 SGHTA and CDR2 FQGTGA. J was trimmed by 4 bases and V by 5 bases; bases with no gene match: 7. The CDR3 runs 14 residues. The CDR3 DNA is TGTGCCAGCAGCCCAGTCGACAGGGTCACTGAAGCTTTCTTT. Protein sequence: CASSPVDRVTEAFF.

This clone was found once. The chain employs TRBV5-1 and TRBJ2-5; TRBD2 agrees at 7 bases. After removal of 9 bases from V and 5 bases from J, the junction contained 7 bases not matched to a gene. This CDR3 region has 12 residues. CDR1 is SGHRS and CDR2 is YFSETQ in the germline V gene. The CDR3 sequence is CATRGSGETQYF. The CDR3 nucleotides are TGCGCCACCCGGGGTAGCGGGGAGACCCAGTACTTC.

This clone occurred once. The chain links TRBV7-2 to TRBJ2-2; D gene unclear. Germline V gene data show CDR1 as SGHTA and CDR2 as FQGNSA. This CDR3 has 14 residues. The germline V and J ends were trimmed by 3 bases and 6 bases, with 11 bases remaining between them. The CDR3 DNA reads as TGTGCCAGCAGCTTGCGGAATATGGCCGGGGAGCTGTTTTTT. It encodes CASSLRNMAGELFF.

The V and J genes are TRBV4-2 and TRBJ2-1; the match to TRBD2 covers 11 bases. The trim removed 4 bases at V and 8 bases at J, leaving 16 bases unmatched. The CDR3 has 18 amino acids. Germline lookup yields CDR1 LGHNA and CDR2 YNFKEQ. CDR3 region: CASSLLGTSGTLGYEQFF. DNA for the CDR3: TGTGCCAGCAGCCTCCTAGGGACTAGCGGAACCCTCGGGTATGAGCAGTTCTTC.

This chain uses TRBV9 with TRBJ1-2, with 10 bases lining up with TRBD1. The CDR3 extends over 16 amino acids. J lost 7 bases, V lost 1 base, and 10 bases had no gene match. Germline V gene sequence: CDR1 SGDLS, CDR2 YYNGEE. The CDR3 sequence: CASSVPRTGGDGGYTF. For the CDR3, the DNA is TGTGCCAGCAGCGTACCCAGGACAGGGGGAGATGGTGGCTACACCTTC.

V usage is TRBV18 and J usage is TRBJ1-5; 8 nucleotides agree with TRBD1. V was pared by 1 base and J by 6 bases, with 5 bases of the junction left unmatched. The CDR3 runs 15 residues. Germline CDR1 is KGHSH and CDR2 is LQKENI. CDR3 region: CASSPQAGGTQPQHF. The CDR3 region has the DNA TGTGCCAGCTCACCACAGGCAGGGGGCACTCAGCCCCAGCATTTT.

The J gene is TRBJ1-2, the V gene TRBV5-5; a possible D gene is TRBD1 (5 bases). Trimming shortened V by 7 bases and J by 8 bases, and 12 bases separated the two germline ends. Germline V gene data show CDR1 as SGHKS and CDR2 as YYEKEE (reference sequence). This CDR3 has 11 residues. The CDR3 DNA reads as TGTGCCAGCGCCCTCGGGGGGGGCTACACCTTC. The encoded protein is CASALGGGYTF.

The chain joins TRBV9 to TRBJ1-2; TRBD1 might be the D (6 bases). Germline values: CDR1 SGDLS, CDR2 YYNGEE. There are 17 residues in the CDR3. The V end was cut by 0 bases, the J end by 4 bases, with 19 bases between. This CDR3 is CASSVGIDGGQGYGYTF. The CDR3 DNA reads as TGTGCCAGCAGCGTAGGAATTGATGGGGGACAAGGCTATGGCTACACCTTC.

As DNA, the CDR3 is TGTGCCAGCAGCTTAGCCCTGGGACTAGCGGCGAACTACGAGCAGTACTTC. Protein sequence: CASSLALGLAANYEQYF. This chain connects TRBV11-3 to TRBJ2-7; TRBD2 matches 11 bases. In germline, CDR1 is SGHNT, CDR2 YENEEA. V shed 1 base and J 3 bases; nucleotides not matched to a gene: 8. The CDR3 runs 17 residues.

The rearrangement uses TRBV7-9 and TRBJ1-1; no reliable D call. V was pared by 2 bases and J by 4 bases, with 14 bases between. This CDR3 region has 15 residues. Germline assignment: CDR1 SEHNR and CDR2 FQNEAQ (reference sequence). Written as DNA, the CDR3 is TGTGCCAGCAGCTTATTGGAGGGAGGAGCCACTGAAGCTTTCTTT. As protein: CASSLLEGGATEAFF.

The chain is built from TRBV28 and TRBJ1-5; perhaps TRBD1 as D (5 bases). CDR3 length: 15 amino acids. Looked up from germline, CDR1 is MDHEN and CDR2 is SYDVKM. V was cut by 7 bases and J by 0 bases, with 13 bases left in between. This CDR3 reads CASTLGGPSNQPQHF. For the CDR3, the DNA is TGTGCCAGCACCCTGGGGGGACCTAGCAATCAGCCCCAGCATTTT. The full variable domain, in which reference TRBV28 and TRBJ1-5 provide the parts outside the CDR3, is DVKVTQSSRYLVKRTGEKVFLECVQDMDHENMFWYRQDPGLGLRLIYFSYDVKMKEKGDIPEGYSVSREKKERFSLILESASTNQTSMYLCASTLGGPSNQPQHFGDGTRLSIL.

This clone has a handful of counts. This chain joins TRBV10-3 and TRBJ1-5, with 9 bases fitting TRBD1. This CDR3 is 14 amino acids long. V trimming: 2 bases; J trimming: 6 bases; junction bases outside the gene matches: 2. Looked up from germline, CDR1 is ENHRY and CDR2 is SYGVKD. The CDR3 is CAISEGQGSQPQHF. CDR3 bases: TGTGCCATCAGTGAGGGACAGGGGAGTCAGCCCCAGCATTTT.

The chain is built from TRBV4-1 and TRBJ2-3; 12 nucleotides agree with TRBD2. Looked up from germline, CDR1 is MGHRA and CDR2 is YSYEKL. The V segment lost 1 base and the J segment 2 bases; nucleotides outside the gene matches: 10. The CDR3 spans 19 residues. CDR3 residues: CASSQARNLAGGHTDTQYF. In nucleotides, the CDR3 is TGCGCCAGCAGCCAAGCTCGAAATCTAGCGGGAGGGCACACAGATACGCAGTATTTT.

This clone appeared a few times. The chain has TRBV5-1 and TRBJ2-2, with 13 bases identical to TRBD2. The CDR3 contains 14 residues. Germline CDR1 and CDR2: SGHRS and YFSETQ. Trimming cost V 3 bases and J 10 bases; bases outside gene matches: 3. CDR3 sequence: CASSSGLAGAELFF. CDR3 bases: TGCGCCAGCAGCTCTGGACTAGCGGGAGCGGAGCTGTTTTTT. Looking up the rest from reference TRBV5-1 and TRBJ2-2 gives the full variable domain: KAGVTQTPRYLIKTRGQQVTLSCSPISGHRSVSWYQQTPGQGLQFLFEYFSETQRNKGNFPGRFSGRQFSNSRSEMNVSTLELGDSALYLCASSSGLAGAELFFGEGSRLTVL.